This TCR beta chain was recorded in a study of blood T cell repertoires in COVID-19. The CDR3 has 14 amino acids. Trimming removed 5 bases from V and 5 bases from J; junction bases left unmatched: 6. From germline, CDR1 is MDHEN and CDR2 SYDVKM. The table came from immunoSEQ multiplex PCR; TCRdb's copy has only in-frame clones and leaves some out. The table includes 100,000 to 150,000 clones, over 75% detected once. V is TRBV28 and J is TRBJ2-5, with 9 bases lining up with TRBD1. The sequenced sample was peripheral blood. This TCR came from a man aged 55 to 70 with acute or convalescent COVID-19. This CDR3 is CASSPTGGWETQYF. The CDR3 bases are TGTGCCAGCAGTCCGACAGGGGGATGGGAGACCCAGTACTTC.